This entry concerns a single TCR beta chain. Its antigen is undetermined. Between the trimmed V and J ends, which lost 2 bases and 5 bases, there was a span of 13 bases. Germline V gene data show CDR1 as SGHRS and CDR2 as YFSETQ. The CDR3 is 15 residues long. TCRdb's copy holds only in-frame clones and misses some; the assay was immunoSEQ multiplex PCR. The sample holds 2 million or so clones, 85% to 95% seen once. These data belong to a study of shared clonotypes between healthy human individuals. Study outcomes and limitations: Naive CD4 clonotypes overlapped across several donors at roughly 5.1%.

The sequenced material came from naive CD4+ T cells sorted from blood. The subset denotes: CD45RA+ positively selected. This chain joins TRBV5-1 and TRBJ2-2; D is perhaps TRBD2 (5 bases). The TCR was taken from a man aged 18 to 29 in good health. The CDR3 DNA reads TGCGCCAGCAGCTTTACTAGTCGGTGGACCGGGGAGCTGTTTTTT. Amino acids: CASSFTSRWTGELFF.